This T cell receptor (beta chain) was captured by sequencing in a study of shared clonotypes between healthy human individuals (dated by TCRdb to about 2020). Regarding the research as a whole: The cohort comprised two women and a few men aged 18 to 49 years. Per donor, three plates each were used for CD4 naive and CD4 memory, two for CD8 naive, and one for CD8 memory. To estimate repertoire size and how much clonotype sharing occurs between individuals, the study deeply sequenced the blood TCR repertoires of several healthy adults. Libraries were prepared and TCR repertoires were sequenced by different laboratories using diverse techniques, in order to increase sequencing depth and limit assay-specific biases. Between about 0.85 and 9.5 billion PBMCs per donor were obtained by leukapheresis. Beyond this particular receptor, the publication reports: Because the study included only a small number of donors, the genetic and exposure-history diversity represented was limited. Compared with non-shared clonotypes, clonotypes shared by all four sorted-subset donors had higher generation probabilities. Pairwise subsampling indicated that sequencing depth was expected to affect the degree of clonotype sharing among donors. When a few donors were compared, the shared fraction of clonotypes was around 5.1% for naive CD4, roughly 3.4% for naive CD8, about 2.5% for memory CD4, and around 0.37% for memory CD8. Rarefaction of sorted-subset datasets indicated incomplete sequencing despite the large sequencing depth. Naive subsets generally had larger estimated clonotype richness than memory subsets. Sampling was limited to blood, and TCR repertoires in tissue likely differ from TCR repertoires in blood.

TCR CDR3 regions were amplified from genomic DNA by multiplex PCR using the deep immunoSEQ assay. For each cell subset, the extracted genomic DNA was distributed evenly across all wells of several immunoSEQ 96-well plates, and each plate served as one replicate. Each replicate PCR for sorted subsets received around 200 ng genomic DNA, equal to tens of thousands of T cell genomes. Purified libraries were quantified with a Qubit 3.0 fluorometer, sized on a Bioanalyzer 2100, and re-quantified with the KAPA Library Quantification kit. Every immunoSEQ 96-well plate was sequenced on a dedicated single-read 150-cycle Illumina NextSeq 550 flow cell. On the authors' methods: Because the immunoSEQ output included only junctional sequences and no quality scores, the filtering could not be the same as the filtering used for full-length reads. To assign V/J genes and CDR3, sequences were annotated against IMGT germline references using PyIR, a Python wrapper for IgBLAST v1.9. Reads were filtered out if the reads had weak V/J assignments (E-value above 1e-6), no CDR3, stop codons, out-of-frame junctions, or ambiguous translated residues. V3J clonotypes were defined by identical inferred V gene, J gene, and CDR3 amino acid sequence. To compute the percentage overlap between repertoires, the number of shared unique clonotypes was divided by the size of the smaller repertoire. RTK rarefaction, the Chao1 estimator, and Recon v2.1 estimates of unobserved clonotypes were used to assess repertoire richness. Generation probabilities were computed with OLGA for all TCRbeta clonotypes obtained by the gDNA method from a handful of donors. Entries here come from immuneACCESS through TCRdb and include only in-frame sequences with V and J called. Some clones fail to appear in such tables; in the studies checked, an unresolved V gene covers under half of the shortfall, and the cause of the remainder is unknown. D and trimming come from the DNA, and the V and J calls and clone size come from that table. In this sample the table shows 2,500,000 or so clones, around 92% of which occur a single time. The ten largest clones take up 0.37% of the sample.

The donors were healthy, HIV-negative adults with no recently reported acute infections or vaccinations. Every donor was a Caucasian adult living in Nashville, Tennessee, USA. CD4+ T cells were enriched by magnetic negative selection, after which naive cells were positively selected on CD45RA and the negative fraction was taken as the memory subset. After blood collection by leukapheresis, PBMCs were isolated using Ficoll-Histopaque density gradient centrifugation and then cryopreserved in the vapor phase of liquid nitrogen. Analytical flow cytometry was used to check the purity and quantity of every magnetically sorted T cell population. Each sorted fraction had its genomic DNA isolated and then quantified by UV absorbance on a Nanodrop 2000c. Turning to this clone: Its antigen target is currently unknown. It has no much larger one-base neighbor in the sample; base qualities were not kept.

V lost 0 bases and J lost 7 bases; the stretch between them is 6 bases long. The CDR3, from cysteine to phenylalanine, totals 13 residues. The CDR3 DNA has 39 bases and is translated from base 1. The germline V gene yields SGHVS for CDR1 and FQNEAQ for CDR2. The chain links TRBV7-8 with TRBJ2-2; TRBD1 could be the D gene, as 6 bases match. The sequence was obtained from a man aged 18 to 35 in good health. Some clones in this sample may be carry-over from other donors' samples. The sample taken for sequencing was naive CD4+ T cells from PBMCs. The meaning of the sample's cell subset or site label: CD45RA+ positively selected. The CDR3 has the sequence CASSLAGGGELFF. The nucleotide sequence reads as follows: TGTGCCAGCAGCTTAGCAGGGGGCGGGGAGCTGTTTTTT.